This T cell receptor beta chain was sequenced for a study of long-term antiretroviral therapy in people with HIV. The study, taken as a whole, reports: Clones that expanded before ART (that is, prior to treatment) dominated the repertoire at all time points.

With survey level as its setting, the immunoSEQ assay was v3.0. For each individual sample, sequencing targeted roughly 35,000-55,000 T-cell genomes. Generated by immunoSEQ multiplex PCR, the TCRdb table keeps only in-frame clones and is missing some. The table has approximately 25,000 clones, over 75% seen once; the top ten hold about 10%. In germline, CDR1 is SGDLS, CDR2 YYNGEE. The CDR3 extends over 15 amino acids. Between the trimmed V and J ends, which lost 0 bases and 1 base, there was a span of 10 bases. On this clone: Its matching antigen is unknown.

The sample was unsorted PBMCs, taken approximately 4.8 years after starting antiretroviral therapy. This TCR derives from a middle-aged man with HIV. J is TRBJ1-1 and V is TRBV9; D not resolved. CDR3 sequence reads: CASSVGWSRNTEAFF. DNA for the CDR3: TGTGCCAGCAGCGTAGGTTGGAGCCGGAACACTGAAGCTTTCTTT.